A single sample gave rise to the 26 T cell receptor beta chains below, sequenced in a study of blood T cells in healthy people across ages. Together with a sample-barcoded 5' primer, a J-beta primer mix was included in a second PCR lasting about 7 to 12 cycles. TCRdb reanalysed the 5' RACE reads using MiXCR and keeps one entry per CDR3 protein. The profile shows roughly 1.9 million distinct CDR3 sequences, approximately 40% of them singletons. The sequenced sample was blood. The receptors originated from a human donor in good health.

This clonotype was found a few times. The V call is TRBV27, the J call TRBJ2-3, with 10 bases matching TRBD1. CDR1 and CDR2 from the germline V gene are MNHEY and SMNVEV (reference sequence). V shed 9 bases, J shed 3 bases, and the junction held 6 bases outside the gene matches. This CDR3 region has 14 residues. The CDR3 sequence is CASTGDRGTDTQYF. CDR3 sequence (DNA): TGTGCCAGTACGGGGGACAGGGGAACAGATACGCAGTATTTT.

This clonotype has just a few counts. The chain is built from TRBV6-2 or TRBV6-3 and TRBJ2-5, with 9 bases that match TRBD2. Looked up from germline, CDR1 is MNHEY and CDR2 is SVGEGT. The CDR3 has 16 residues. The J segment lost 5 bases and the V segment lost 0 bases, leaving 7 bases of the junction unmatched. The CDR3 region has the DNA TGTGCCAGCAGTTACTCGGCGACTAGCGGTTCGGAGACCCAGTACTTC. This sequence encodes CASSYSATSGSETQYF.

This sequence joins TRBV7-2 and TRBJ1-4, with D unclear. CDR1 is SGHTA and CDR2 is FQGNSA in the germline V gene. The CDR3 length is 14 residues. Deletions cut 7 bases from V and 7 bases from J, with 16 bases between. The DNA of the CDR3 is TGTGCCAGCACCTCTAGGACGGCGGGTGAAAAACTGTTTTTT. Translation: CASTSRTAGEKLFF.

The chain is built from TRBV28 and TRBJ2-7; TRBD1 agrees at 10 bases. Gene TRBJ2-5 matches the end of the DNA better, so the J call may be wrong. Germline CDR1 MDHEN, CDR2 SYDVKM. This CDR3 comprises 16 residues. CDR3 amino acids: CASRPTGQGSRGTQYF. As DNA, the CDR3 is TGTGCCAGCAGACCCACGGGACAGGGGTCGCGGGGGACCCAGTACTTC.

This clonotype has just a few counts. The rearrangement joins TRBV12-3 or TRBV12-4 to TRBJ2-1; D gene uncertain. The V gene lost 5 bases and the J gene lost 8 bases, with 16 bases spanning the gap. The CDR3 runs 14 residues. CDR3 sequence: CASSQFAARDEQFF. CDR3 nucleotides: TGTGCCAGCAGTCAGTTCGCAGCAAGGGATGAGCAGTTCTTC.

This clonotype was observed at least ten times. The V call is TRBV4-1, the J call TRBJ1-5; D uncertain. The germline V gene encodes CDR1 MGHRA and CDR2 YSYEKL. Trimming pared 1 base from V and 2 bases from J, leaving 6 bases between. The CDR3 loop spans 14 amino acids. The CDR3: CASSQAGGNQPQHF. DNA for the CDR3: TGCGCCAGCAGCCAAGCGGGAGGCAATCAGCCCCAGCATTTT.

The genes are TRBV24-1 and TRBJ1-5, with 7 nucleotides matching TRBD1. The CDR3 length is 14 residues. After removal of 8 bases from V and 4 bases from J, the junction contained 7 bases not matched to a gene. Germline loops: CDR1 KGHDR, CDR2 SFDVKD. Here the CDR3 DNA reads TGTGCCACCAACAATGACAGGGCGAATCAGCCCCAGCATTTT. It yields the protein CATNNDRANQPQHF.

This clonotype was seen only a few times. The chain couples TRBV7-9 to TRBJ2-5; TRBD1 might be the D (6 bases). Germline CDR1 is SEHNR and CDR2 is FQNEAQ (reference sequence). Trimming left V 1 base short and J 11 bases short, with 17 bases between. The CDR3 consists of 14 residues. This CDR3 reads CASSLERDIREQYF. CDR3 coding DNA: TGTGCCAGCAGCTTAGAAAGGGACATCAGGGAGCAGTACTTC. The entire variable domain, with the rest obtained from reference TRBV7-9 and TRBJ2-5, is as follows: DTGVSQNPRHKITKRGQNVTFRCDPISEHNRLYWYRQTLGQGPEFLTYFQNEAQLEKSRLLSDRFSAERPKGSFSTLEIQRTEQGDSAMYLCASSLERDIREQYFGPGTRLLVL.

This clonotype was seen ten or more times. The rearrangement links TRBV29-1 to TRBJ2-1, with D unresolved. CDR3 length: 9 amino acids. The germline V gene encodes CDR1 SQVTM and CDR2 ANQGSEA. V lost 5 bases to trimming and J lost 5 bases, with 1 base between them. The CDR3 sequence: CSVNNEQFF. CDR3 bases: TGCAGCGTTAACAATGAGCAGTTCTTC.

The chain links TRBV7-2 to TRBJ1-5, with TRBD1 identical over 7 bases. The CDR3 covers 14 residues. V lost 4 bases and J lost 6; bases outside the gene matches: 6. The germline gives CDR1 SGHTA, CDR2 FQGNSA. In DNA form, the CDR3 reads TGTGCCAGCAGCTCCGGGACAGTATCTCAGCCCCAGCATTTT. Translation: CASSSGTVSQPQHF.

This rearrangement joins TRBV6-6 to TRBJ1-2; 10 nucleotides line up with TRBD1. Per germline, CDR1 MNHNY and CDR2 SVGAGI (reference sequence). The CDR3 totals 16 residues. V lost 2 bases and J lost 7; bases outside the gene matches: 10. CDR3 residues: CASSYIKGDRGIGYTF. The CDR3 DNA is TGTGCCAGCAGTTACATCAAGGGGGACAGGGGTATTGGCTACACCTTC.

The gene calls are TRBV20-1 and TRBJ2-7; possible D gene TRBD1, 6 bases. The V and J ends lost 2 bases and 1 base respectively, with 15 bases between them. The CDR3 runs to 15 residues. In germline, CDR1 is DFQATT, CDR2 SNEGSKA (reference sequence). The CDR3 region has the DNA TGCAGTGCTAGACGCAGACAGGACATATCCTACGAGCAGTACTTC. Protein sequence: CSARRRQDISYEQYF.

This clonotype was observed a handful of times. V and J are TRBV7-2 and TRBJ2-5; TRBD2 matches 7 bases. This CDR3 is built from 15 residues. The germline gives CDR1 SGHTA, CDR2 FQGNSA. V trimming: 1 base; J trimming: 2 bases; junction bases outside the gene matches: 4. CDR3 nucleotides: TGTGCCAGCAGCTTAGTGCACGGGGGGCAAGAGACCCAGTACTTC. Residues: CASSLVHGGQETQYF.

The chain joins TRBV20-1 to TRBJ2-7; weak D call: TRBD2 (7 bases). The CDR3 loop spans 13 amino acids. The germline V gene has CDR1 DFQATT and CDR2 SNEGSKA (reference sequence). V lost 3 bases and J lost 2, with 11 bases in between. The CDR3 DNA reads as TGCAGTGCTAGCGGGGGGCTCGCCTACGAGCAGTACTTC. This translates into CSASGGLAYEQYF.

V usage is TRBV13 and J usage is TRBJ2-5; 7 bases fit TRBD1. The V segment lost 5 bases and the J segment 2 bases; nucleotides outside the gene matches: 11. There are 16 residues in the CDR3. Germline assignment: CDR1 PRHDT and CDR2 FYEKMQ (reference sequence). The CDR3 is CASSINPGQRQETQYF. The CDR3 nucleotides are TGTGCCAGCAGCATCAACCCGGGACAGAGACAAGAGACCCAGTACTTC. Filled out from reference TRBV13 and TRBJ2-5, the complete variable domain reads AAGVIQSPRHLIKEKRETATLKCYPIPRHDTVYWYQQGPGQDPQFLISFYEKMQSDKGSIPDRFSAQQFSDYHSELNMSSLELGDSALYFCASSINPGQRQETQYFGPGTRLLVL.

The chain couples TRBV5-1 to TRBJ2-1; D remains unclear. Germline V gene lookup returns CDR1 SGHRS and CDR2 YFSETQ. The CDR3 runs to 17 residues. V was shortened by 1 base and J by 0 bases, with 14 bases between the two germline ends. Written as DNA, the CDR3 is TGCGCCAGCAGCTTGACGACTTCTAAGAGCTCCTACAATGAGCAGTTCTTC. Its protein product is CASSLTTSKSSYNEQFF.

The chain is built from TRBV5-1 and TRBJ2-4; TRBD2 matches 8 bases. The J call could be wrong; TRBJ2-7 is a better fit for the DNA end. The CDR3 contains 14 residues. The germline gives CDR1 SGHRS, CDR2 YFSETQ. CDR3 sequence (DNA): TGCGCCAGCAGCTTTAGCGGGGTTCGCTACGAGCAGTACTTC. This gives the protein CASSFSGVRYEQYF.

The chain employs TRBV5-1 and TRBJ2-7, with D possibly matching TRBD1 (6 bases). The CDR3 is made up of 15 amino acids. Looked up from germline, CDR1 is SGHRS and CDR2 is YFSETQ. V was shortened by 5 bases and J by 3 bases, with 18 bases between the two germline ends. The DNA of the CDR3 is TGCGCCAGCAGGGGGGTCCAGGGGCCTTACTACGAGCAGTACTTC. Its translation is CASRGVQGPYYEQYF.

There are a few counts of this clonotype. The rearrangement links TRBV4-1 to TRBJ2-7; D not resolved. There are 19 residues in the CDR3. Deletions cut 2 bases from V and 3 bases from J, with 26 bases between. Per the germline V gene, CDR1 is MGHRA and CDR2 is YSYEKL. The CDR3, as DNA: TGCGCCAGCAGCCAAAAGTATCGAACCCTGTCGGGCCTGTTCTACGAGCAGTACTTC. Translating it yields CASSQKYRTLSGLFYEQYF.

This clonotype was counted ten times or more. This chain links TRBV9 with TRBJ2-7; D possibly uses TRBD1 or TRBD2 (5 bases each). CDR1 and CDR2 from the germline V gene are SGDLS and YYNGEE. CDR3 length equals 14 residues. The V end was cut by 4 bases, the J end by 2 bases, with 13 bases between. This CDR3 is CASSIRDLAYEQYF. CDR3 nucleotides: TGTGCCAGCAGCATCCGGGACCTCGCCTACGAGCAGTACTTC.

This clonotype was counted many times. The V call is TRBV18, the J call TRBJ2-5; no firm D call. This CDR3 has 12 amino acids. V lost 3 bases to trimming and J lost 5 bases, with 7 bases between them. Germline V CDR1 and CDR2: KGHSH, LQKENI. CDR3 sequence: CASSPAGETQYF. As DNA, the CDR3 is TGTGCCAGCTCACCGGCTGGTGAGACCCAGTACTTC.

The CDR3 DNA follows: TGTGCCAGCAAGGGACAGGTGAACACTGAAGCTTTCTTT. It translates to CASKGQVNTEAFF. This rearrangement joins TRBV2 to TRBJ1-1, with 8 nucleotides matching TRBD1. Germline CDR1 reads SNHLY; CDR2 reads FYNNEI. There are 13 residues in the CDR3. V was clipped by 7 bases and J by 0 bases; unmatched bases: 1.

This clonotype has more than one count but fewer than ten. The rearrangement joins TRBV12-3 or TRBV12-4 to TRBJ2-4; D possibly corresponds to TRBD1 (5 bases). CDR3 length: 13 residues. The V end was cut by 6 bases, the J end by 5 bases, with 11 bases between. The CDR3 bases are TGTGCCAGCAGCGACAGAGATGAAAACATTCAGTACTTC. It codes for CASSDRDENIQYF.

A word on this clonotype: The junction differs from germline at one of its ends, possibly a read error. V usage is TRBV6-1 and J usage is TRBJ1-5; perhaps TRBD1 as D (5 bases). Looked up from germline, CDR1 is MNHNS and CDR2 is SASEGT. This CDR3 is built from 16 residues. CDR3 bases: TGCGCCAGCAGTGATGGGGGGTCAGGAACACCTCAGCCCCAGCATTTT. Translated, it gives CASSDGGSGTPQPQHF.

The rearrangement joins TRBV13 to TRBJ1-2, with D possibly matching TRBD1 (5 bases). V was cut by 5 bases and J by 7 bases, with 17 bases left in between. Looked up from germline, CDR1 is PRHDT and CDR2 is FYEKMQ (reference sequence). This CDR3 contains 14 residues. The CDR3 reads CASSNSREESGYTF. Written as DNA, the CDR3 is TGTGCCAGCAGCAACAGCAGGGAGGAAAGTGGCTACACCTTC.

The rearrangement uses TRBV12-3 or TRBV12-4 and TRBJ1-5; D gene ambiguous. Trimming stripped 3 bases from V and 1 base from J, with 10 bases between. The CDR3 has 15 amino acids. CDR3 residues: CASSFQEESNQPQHF. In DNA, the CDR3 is TGTGCCAGCAGTTTTCAAGAAGAGAGCAATCAGCCCCAGCATTTT.